This TCR beta chain stems from a study of T cell responses to AZD1222 COVID-19 vaccine. Germline CDR1 is MGHRA and CDR2 is YSYEKL. CDR3 length: 12 residues. The V gene lost 8 bases and the J gene lost 0 bases, with 8 bases spanning the gap. Repertoires were generated with immunoSEQ multiplex PCR, while TCRdb's copy carries only in-frame clones and drops some. The sample carries 110,000 to 150,000 clones, approximately 90% recorded once. This sequence originates from an adult who received the AZD1222 COVID-19 vaccine. The sequenced sample was peripheral blood, obtained 28 days after the second AZD1222 dose. The chain carries TRBV4-1 and TRBJ2-7; perhaps D is TRBD1 or TRBD2 (5 bases each). CDR3 in amino acids: CASQGPSYEQYF. CDR3 DNA sequence: TGCGCCAGCCAGGGACCCTCCTACGAGCAGTACTTC.